The 31 T cell receptor beta chains below were found in one sample sequenced in a study of T cell clonotyping in hematopoietic cell transplantation (dated by TCRdb to 2020 to 2023). Library preparation employed the immunoSEQ multiplex PCR assay. TCRdb provides this immuneACCESS table in a form limited to in-frame rearrangements. Some clones are lacking; in checked studies, under half of them reflect an unresolved V gene, and why the rest are absent is not known. This sample holds about 29,000 clones; 92% were observed only once. The top ten constitute over 8.5% of the sample. The sample's time point label, in plain terms: 100 days after allo-HCT. The source was PBMCs, collected 100 days after allogeneic stem cell transplant. All receptors come from a female patient aged 45-65 years who had an allogeneic stem cell transplant from a related donor, so the T cells may come from the graft donor. Some clones in this sample may be carry-over from other donors' samples.

This rearrangement joins TRBV4-1 to TRBJ1-4, with no clear D. The germline CDR1 and CDR2 sequences are MGHRA and YSYEKL. Between the trimmed V and J ends, which lost 0 bases and 0 bases, there was a span of 11 bases. The CDR3 loop spans 17 amino acids. CDR3 nucleotides: TGCGCCAGCAGCCAAGAGCCCTCCGGGGCAACTAATGAAAAACTGTTTTTT. It specifies CASSQEPSGATNEKLFF.

V is TRBV6-5 and J is TRBJ2-1; TRBD2 is a possible D gene (5 bases). Trimming removed 2 bases at V and 7 bases at J, with 9 bases between. The CDR3 totals 13 residues. CDR1 MNHEY and CDR2 SVGAGI come from the germline V gene. The CDR3 DNA follows: TGTGCCAGCAGTTACCCCGGACTTAATGAGCAGTTCTTC. Protein product: CASSYPGLNEQFF.

V gene TRBV2 combines with J gene TRBJ2-3, with D possibly TRBD2 on 5 matching bases. Germline-derived CDR1 and CDR2 are SNHLY and FYNNEI. V dropped 7 bases and J dropped 2 bases, with 10 bases sitting between them. The CDR3 loop spans 13 amino acids. CDR3 loop: CASTDGITDTQYF. As DNA, the CDR3 is TGTGCCAGCACCGACGGGATCACAGATACGCAGTATTTT.

This sequence joins TRBV5-4 and TRBJ2-7; TRBD2 aligns across 8 bases. Germline lookup yields CDR1 SGHNT and CDR2 YYREEE (reference sequence). This CDR3 region has 16 residues. Germline trimming cut 0 bases from V and 0 bases from J; bases unmatched to any gene: 5. CDR3 DNA: TGTGCCAGCAGCTTGGTGGTAGCGGGGCACTCCTACGAGCAGTACTTC. Amino acids: CASSLVVAGHSYEQYF.

The rearrangement joins TRBV4-1 to TRBJ1-4; unclear D gene. The V end was cut by 2 bases, the J end by 7 bases, with 14 bases between. Germline V CDR1 and CDR2: MGHRA, YSYEKL. The CDR3 consists of 15 residues. The CDR3 reads CASSQRLLRVEKLFF. In DNA form, the CDR3 reads TGCGCCAGCAGCCAACGACTTCTGCGGGTTGAAAAACTGTTTTTT.

The rearrangement uses TRBV30 and TRBJ1-1; D may be TRBD1 (5 bases). The V end was cut by 0 bases, the J end by 12 bases, with 17 bases between. Per the germline V gene, CDR1 is GTSNPN and CDR2 is SVGIG (reference sequence). The CDR3 totals 13 residues. The CDR3 sequence is CAWSVIWEGWTFF. The CDR3 region has the DNA TGTGCCTGGAGTGTGATTTGGGAGGGGTGGACTTTCTTT.

The V and J genes are TRBV5-1 and TRBJ1-2; D perhaps matches TRBD1 (6 bases). The V gene's germline CDR1 is SGHRS and CDR2 YFSETQ. The CDR3 loop spans 14 amino acids. The germline V and J ends were trimmed by 4 bases and 7 bases, with 17 bases remaining between them. The CDR3 coding sequence is TGCGCCAGCAGCCTCAACCCACAGGGCGGTGGCTACACCTTC. Translation gives CASSLNPQGGGYTF.

The gene calls are TRBV30 and TRBJ1-5; a possible D gene is TRBD1 (6 bases). The CDR3 is 14 amino acids. The V and J ends lost 0 bases and 6 bases respectively, with 12 bases between them. CDR1 and CDR2 from the germline V gene are GTSNPN and SVGIG (reference sequence). CDR3 nucleotides: TGTGCCTGGAGTGTCAGGGGCGGAGGTCAGCCCCAGCATTTT. This sequence encodes CAWSVRGGGQPQHF.

In DNA form, the CDR3 reads TGTGCCAGCAGAATTTCCGGGACAGCTACCTACGAGCAGTACTTC. It codes for CASRISGTATYEQYF. This rearrangement joins TRBV13 to TRBJ2-7, with 7 bases matching TRBD1. J was trimmed by 2 bases and V by 6 bases; bases with no gene match: 10. In germline, CDR1 is PRHDT, CDR2 FYEKMQ (reference sequence). This CDR3 contains 15 residues.

This clone came up once. The V and J genes are TRBV4-3 and TRBJ2-2; 8 positions match TRBD1. The V gene end was trimmed by 4 bases and the J gene end by 6 bases; junction bases not matched to a gene: 4. CDR3 length: 14 residues. CDR1 LGHNA and CDR2 YSLEER come from the germline V gene. The CDR3 region is CASSRLQGAGELFF. The DNA of the CDR3 is TGCGCCAGCAGCCGGCTACAGGGGGCCGGGGAGCTGTTTTTT.

This clone was detected only a few times. This chain joins TRBV9 and TRBJ1-2; weak D call: TRBD1 (5 bases). V was pared by 4 bases and J by 4 bases, with 17 bases between. Germline V gene data show CDR1 as SGDLS and CDR2 as YYNGEE. This CDR3 region has 15 residues. The CDR3 DNA follows: TGTGCCAGCAGCCCCGAGGGGCGCGTCGGCTATGGCTACACCTTC. It yields the protein CASSPEGRVGYGYTF.

The rearrangement links TRBV11-2 to TRBJ1-1; unclear D gene. V gave up 2 bases and J gave up 4 bases, with 8 bases separating them. Germline V lookup: CDR1 SGHAT, CDR2 FQNNGV. This CDR3 comprises 13 residues. For the CDR3, the DNA is TGTGCCAGCAGCTTACGAAGGATCACTGAAGCTTTCTTT. It is translated as CASSLRRITEAFF.

The CDR3 sequence is CASSFGGAAYNEQFF. The CDR3 DNA is TGTGCCAGCAGCTTCGGGGGGGCCGCCTACAATGAGCAGTTCTTC. This chain connects TRBV7-2 to TRBJ2-1, with 8 bases identical to TRBD2. The CDR3 consists of 15 residues. Trimming at V came to 3 bases and at J to 2 bases, leaving 3 bases not matched to a gene. The V gene's germline CDR1 is SGHTA and CDR2 FQGNSA.

This chain uses TRBV2 with TRBJ1-2; D not certain. CDR3 size: 15 residues. The V end was cut by 6 bases, the J end by 6 bases, with 20 bases between. The germline V gene has CDR1 SNHLY and CDR2 FYNNEI. The CDR3 nucleotides are TGTGCCAGCAGCATCCGGGCCTCCCCTATGAATGGCTACACCTTC. Encoded protein: CASSIRASPMNGYTF.

The chain recombines TRBV6-1 with TRBJ2-3; D gene uncertain. The CDR3 covers 15 residues. Germline V gives CDR1 MNHNS, CDR2 SASEGT. V was cut by 1 base and J by 6 bases, with 14 bases left in between. The CDR3 DNA reads as TGTGCCAGCAGTGAAGGGAGCCCGGCGGTGGATACGCAGTATTTT. Its protein product is CASSEGSPAVDTQYF.

The rearrangement uses TRBV11-2 and TRBJ1-2, with a weak D call TRBD1 (5 bases). CDR3 size: 14 residues. Between the trimmed V and J ends, which lost 1 base and 4 bases, there was a span of 10 bases. In germline, CDR1 is SGHAT, CDR2 FQNNGV. In DNA form, the CDR3 reads TGTGCCAGCAGCTTAGGTAGACAGATCTATGGCTACACCTTC. Encoded protein: CASSLGRQIYGYTF.

The gene calls are TRBV4-2 and TRBJ1-4; weak D call: TRBD1 (6 bases). There are 15 residues in the CDR3. V lost 0 bases and J lost 5, with 10 bases in between. In germline, CDR1 is LGHNA, CDR2 YNFKEQ. CDR3 region: CASSQDSRGNEKLFF. DNA of the CDR3: TGTGCCAGCAGCCAAGATTCGAGGGGGAATGAAAAACTGTTTTTT.

The chain combines TRBV20-1 with TRBJ2-1; D is ambiguous. Per the germline V gene, CDR1 is DFQATT and CDR2 is SNEGSKA (reference sequence). The CDR3 length is 10 residues. The V gene lost 6 bases and the J gene lost 7 bases, with 7 bases spanning the gap. The CDR3 loop reads CSAERNEQFF. The CDR3, as DNA: TGCAGTGCGGAGAGGAATGAGCAGTTCTTC.

The CDR3 spells CASSYRHNSAYEQYF. As DNA, the CDR3 is TGTGCCAGCAGTTACAGACATAACTCAGCCTACGAGCAGTACTTC. The chain carries TRBV6-5 and TRBJ2-7, with no clear D. Germline lookup yields CDR1 MNHEY and CDR2 SVGAGI. Trimming took 2 bases from V and 2 from J, leaving 13 bases between them. This CDR3 is built from 15 residues.

The chain joins TRBV6-1 to TRBJ1-5, with D unclear. Trimming shortened V by 2 bases and J by 0 bases, and 2 bases separated the two germline ends. Germline V CDR1 and CDR2: MNHNS, SASEGT. The CDR3 is made up of 13 amino acids. CDR3 nucleotides: TGTGCCAGCAGTGAATTTAGCAATCAGCCCCAGCATTTT. Translated, it gives CASSEFSNQPQHF.

The chain carries TRBV4-2 and TRBJ1-2, with 7 positions matching TRBD1. Per the germline V gene, CDR1 is LGHNA and CDR2 is YNFKEQ. The trim removed 4 bases at V and 3 bases at J, leaving 11 bases unmatched. The CDR3 runs 16 residues. CDR3 in DNA: TGTGCCAGCAGCCCTGGTGGGACAGTCCTAGACTATGGCTACACCTTC. Its translation is CASSPGGTVLDYGYTF.

J is TRBJ2-7 and V is TRBV5-1; D gene unclear. CDR3 length equals 14 residues. CDR1 is SGHRS, CDR2 YFSETQ, per germline. Trimming took off 4 bases at V and 3 bases at J, with 14 bases between the two ends. The CDR3 DNA reads TGCGCCAGCAGCGTTGGCGAGGCGCTCTACGAGCAGTACTTC. Translation gives CASSVGEALYEQYF.

The chain's CDR3 is CASSDGVSGANVLTF. Here the CDR3 DNA reads TGTGCCAGCAGTGACGGGGTCTCTGGGGCCAACGTCCTGACTTTC. The rearrangement joins TRBV2 to TRBJ2-6; TRBD2 is a possible D gene (5 bases). V was shortened by 3 bases and J by 0 bases, with 6 bases between the two germline ends. The CDR3 runs to 15 residues. Germline values: CDR1 SNHLY, CDR2 FYNNEI. The full variable domain, with the rest looked up from reference TRBV2 and TRBJ2-6, is EPEVTQTPSHQVTQMGQEVILRCVPISNHLYFYWYRQILGQKVEFLVSFYNNEISEKSEIFDDQFSVERPDGSNFTLKIRSTKLEDSAMYFCASSDGVSGANVLTFGAGSRLTVL.

The gene calls are TRBV6-6 and TRBJ1-1; no clear D. Trimming stripped 6 bases from V and 0 bases from J, with 11 bases between. CDR3 size: 14 residues. Germline loops: CDR1 MNHNY, CDR2 SVGAGI (reference sequence). In nucleotides, the CDR3 is TGTGCCAGCAGCTCCCCTTACATGAACACTGAAGCTTTCTTT. This sequence encodes CASSSPYMNTEAFF.

The chain combines TRBV4-1 with TRBJ2-5; 10 nucleotides align to TRBD2. V shed 3 bases, J shed 4 bases, and the junction held 8 bases outside the gene matches. Germline CDR1 MGHRA, CDR2 YSYEKL. This CDR3 comprises 16 residues. The CDR3 loop is CASSHEAASGGETQYF. The CDR3 DNA reads TGCGCCAGCAGCCATGAGGCGGCTAGCGGGGGAGAGACCCAGTACTTC.

The V call is TRBV4-1, the J call TRBJ2-3; tentatively, D is TRBD2 (6 bases). Germline CDR1 MGHRA, CDR2 YSYEKL. The CDR3 extends over 18 amino acids. V lost 1 base and J lost 0, with 17 bases in between. CDR3 sequence (DNA): TGCGCCAGCAGCCAAGGAAGGAGGAGGGATTGGAGCACAGATACGCAGTATTTT. It codes for CASSQGRRRDWSTDTQYF.

CDR3 coding DNA: TGCGCCAGCAGCCAAGATGTGTCCAGGGACACCGGGGAGCTGTTTTTT. Amino acid sequence: CASSQDVSRDTGELFF. This chain links TRBV4-3 with TRBJ2-2, with D possibly TRBD1 on 5 matching bases. Germline CDR1 LGHNA, CDR2 YSLEER. The germline V and J ends were trimmed by 0 bases and 3 bases, with 11 bases remaining between them. This CDR3 has 16 residues.

The chain has TRBV29-1 and TRBJ1-2, with 7 nucleotides matching TRBD1. J was trimmed by 8 bases and V by 4 bases; bases with no gene match: 7. There are 12 residues in the CDR3. The V gene's germline CDR1 is SQVTM and CDR2 ANQGSEA. CDR3 sequence: CSVAGGIRGYTF. The CDR3 region has the DNA TGCAGCGTTGCAGGGGGGATTAGGGGCTACACCTTC.

The chain joins TRBV2 to TRBJ2-2; D unclear. V lost 4 bases, J lost 2 bases, and 8 bases lay in between. The CDR3 extends over 14 amino acids. The germline V gene encodes CDR1 SNHLY and CDR2 FYNNEI. CDR3 nucleotide sequence: TGTGCCAGCAGTGTCACAGAAAACACCGGGGAGCTGTTTTTT. Translating it yields CASSVTENTGELFF.

The chain joins TRBV11-2 to TRBJ2-2; the D is unclear. This CDR3 contains 14 residues. V lost 5 bases and J 1 base, leaving 8 bases between the germline ends. Germline CDR1 is SGHAT and CDR2 is FQNNGV. This CDR3 reads CASSTGRNTGELFF. DNA for the CDR3: TGTGCCAGCAGCACCGGTAGGAACACCGGGGAGCTGTTTTTT.

The genes are TRBV4-2 and TRBJ2-7; 9 positions match TRBD2. The CDR3 totals 16 residues. V shed 2 bases and J 0 bases; nucleotides not matched to a gene: 5. Germline CDR1 reads LGHNA; CDR2 reads YNFKEQ. Here the CDR3 DNA reads TGTGCCAGCAGCCAACAACTAGCGGGTCTCTCCTACGAGCAGTACTTC. It translates to CASSQQLAGLSYEQYF.